This T cell receptor beta chain was retrieved from a study of blood T cell repertoires in COVID-19. Study overall: Researchers got acute and convalescent COVID-19 samples from the United States, Italy and Spain. PBMCs, B-cell-depleted T cells, or T cells provided the cDNA or gDNA that made up the material.

In the authors' workflow: How many nucleated cells were present was estimated from reference gene primer amplification. The protocol was immunoSEQ multiplex PCR, while the TCRdb copy is restricted to in-frame clones and leaves out a portion. The V and J calls and clone size come from that table; D and trimming were worked out from the DNA. The data contain 650,000 to 800,000 clones, about 87% of them seen just once; the ten biggest clones take up under 0.3%. The CDR3 contains 15 residues. V shed 5 bases and J 3 bases; nucleotides not matched to a gene: 8. CDR1 and CDR2 from the germline V gene are SGHNT and YYREEE (reference sequence).

The TCR sequence derives from a woman between 18 and 29 years old with acute or convalescent COVID-19. The sample was peripheral blood. The genes are TRBV5-4 and TRBJ2-3, with 8 bases fitting TRBD2. This chain's CDR3 is CASSRSGGWTDTQYF. The CDR3 DNA sequence: TGTGCCAGCAGTCGGAGCGGGGGTTGGACAGATACGCAGTATTTT.